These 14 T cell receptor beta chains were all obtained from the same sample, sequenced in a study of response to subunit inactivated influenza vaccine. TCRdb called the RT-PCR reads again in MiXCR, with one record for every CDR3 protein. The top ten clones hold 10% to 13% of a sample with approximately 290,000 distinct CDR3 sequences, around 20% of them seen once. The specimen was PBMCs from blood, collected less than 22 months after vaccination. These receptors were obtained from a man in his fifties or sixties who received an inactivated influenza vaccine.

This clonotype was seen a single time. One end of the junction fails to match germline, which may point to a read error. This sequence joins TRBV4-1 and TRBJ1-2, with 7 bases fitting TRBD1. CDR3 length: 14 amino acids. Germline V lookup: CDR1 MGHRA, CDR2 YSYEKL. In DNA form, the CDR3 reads TGCGTCAGCAGCCCCACCGGGACAGTAGAAGGCTACACCTTC. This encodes CVSSPTGTVEGYTF.

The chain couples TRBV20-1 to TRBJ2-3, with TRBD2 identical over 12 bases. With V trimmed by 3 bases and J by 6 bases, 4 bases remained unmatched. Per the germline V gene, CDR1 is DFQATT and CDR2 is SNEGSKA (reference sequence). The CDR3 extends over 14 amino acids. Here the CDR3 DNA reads TGCAGTGCTAGGACGACTAGCGGGGGCGATACGCAGTATTTT. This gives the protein CSARTTSGGDTQYF.

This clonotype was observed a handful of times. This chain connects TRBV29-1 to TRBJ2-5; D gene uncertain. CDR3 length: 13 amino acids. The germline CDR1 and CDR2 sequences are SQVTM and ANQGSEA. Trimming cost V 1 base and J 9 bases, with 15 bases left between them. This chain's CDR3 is CSVEGRHRMAQYF. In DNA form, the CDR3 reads TGCAGCGTTGAAGGTCGACATCGGATGGCCCAGTACTTC. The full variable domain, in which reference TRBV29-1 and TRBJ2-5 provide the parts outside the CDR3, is SAVISQKPSRDICQRGTSLTIQCQVDSQVTMMFWYRQQPGQSLTLIATANQGSEATYESGFVIDKFPISRPNLTFSTLTVSNMSPEDSSIYLCSVEGRHRMAQYFGPGTRLLVL.

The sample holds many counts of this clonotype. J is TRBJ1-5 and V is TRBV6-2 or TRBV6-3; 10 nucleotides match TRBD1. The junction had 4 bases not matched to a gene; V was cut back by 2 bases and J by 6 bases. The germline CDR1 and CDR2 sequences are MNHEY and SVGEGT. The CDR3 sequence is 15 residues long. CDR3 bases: TGTGCCAGCAGTTACAGACAGGGGGCCATTCAGCCCCAGCATTTT. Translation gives CASSYRQGAIQPQHF.

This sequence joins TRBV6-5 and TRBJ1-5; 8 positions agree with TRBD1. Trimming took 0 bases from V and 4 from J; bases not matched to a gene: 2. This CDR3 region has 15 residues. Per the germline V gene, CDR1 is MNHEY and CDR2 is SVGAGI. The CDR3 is CASSYSRQGNQPQHF. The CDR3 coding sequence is TGTGCCAGCAGTTACTCAAGACAGGGGAATCAGCCCCAGCATTTT.

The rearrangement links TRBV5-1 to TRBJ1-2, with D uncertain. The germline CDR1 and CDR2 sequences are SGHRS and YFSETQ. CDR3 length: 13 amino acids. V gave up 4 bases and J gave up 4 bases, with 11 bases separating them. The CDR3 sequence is CASSVSYRYGYTF. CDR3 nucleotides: TGCGCCAGCAGCGTGAGTTATCGCTATGGCTACACCTTC.

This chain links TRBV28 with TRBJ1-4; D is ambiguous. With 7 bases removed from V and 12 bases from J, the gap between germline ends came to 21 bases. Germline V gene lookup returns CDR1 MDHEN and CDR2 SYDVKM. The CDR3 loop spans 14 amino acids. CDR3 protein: CASNLRAPFEELFF. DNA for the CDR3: TGTGCCAGCAACCTCCGGGCCCCGTTTGAGGAACTGTTTTTT.

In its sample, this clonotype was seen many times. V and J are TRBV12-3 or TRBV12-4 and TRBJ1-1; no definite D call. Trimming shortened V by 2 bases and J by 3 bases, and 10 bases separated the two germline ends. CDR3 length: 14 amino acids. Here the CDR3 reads CASSLRARDTEAFF. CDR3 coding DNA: TGTGCCAGCAGTTTACGGGCCAGAGACACTGAAGCTTTCTTT.

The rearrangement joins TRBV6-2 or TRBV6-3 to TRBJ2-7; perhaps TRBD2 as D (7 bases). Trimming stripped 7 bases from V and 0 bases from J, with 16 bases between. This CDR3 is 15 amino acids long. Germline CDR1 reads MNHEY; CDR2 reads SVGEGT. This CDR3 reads CASTHGGLSSYEQYF. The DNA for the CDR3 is TGTGCCAGCACCCACGGGGGGCTAAGCTCCTACGAGCAGTACTTC.

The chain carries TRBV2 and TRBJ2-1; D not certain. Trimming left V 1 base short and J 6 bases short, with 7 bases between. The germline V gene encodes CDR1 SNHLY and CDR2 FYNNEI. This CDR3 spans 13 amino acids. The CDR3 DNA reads TGTGCCAGCAGTGAAGTGGAGTTCAATGAGCAGTTCTTC. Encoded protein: CASSEVEFNEQFF.

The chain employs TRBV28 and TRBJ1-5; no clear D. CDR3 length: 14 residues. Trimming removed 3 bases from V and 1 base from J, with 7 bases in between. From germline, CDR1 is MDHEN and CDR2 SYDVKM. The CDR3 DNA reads TGTGCCAGCAGTTTCCTGATCAGCAATCAGCCCCAGCATTTT. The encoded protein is CASSFLISNQPQHF.

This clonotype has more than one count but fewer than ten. CDR3 amino acids: CATSESGLADHTDTQYF. In DNA form, the CDR3 reads TGTGCCACCAGTGAATCCGGACTAGCGGACCACACAGATACGCAGTATTTT. The chain couples TRBV24-1 to TRBJ2-3; 10 bases are a match to TRBD2. With V trimmed by 4 bases and J by 2 bases, 8 bases remained unmatched. Germline V gives CDR1 KGHDR, CDR2 SFDVKD. The CDR3 has 17 residues.

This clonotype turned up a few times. This CDR3 reads CASSLGGESTYNEQFF. The CDR3 nucleotides are TGTGCCAGCAGCTTAGGTGGAGAGTCTACCTACAATGAGCAGTTCTTC. The rearrangement links TRBV11-2 to TRBJ2-1; D is uncertain. Germline lookup yields CDR1 SGHAT and CDR2 FQNNGV. Trimming stripped 1 base from V and 2 bases from J, with 12 bases between. There are 16 residues in the CDR3.

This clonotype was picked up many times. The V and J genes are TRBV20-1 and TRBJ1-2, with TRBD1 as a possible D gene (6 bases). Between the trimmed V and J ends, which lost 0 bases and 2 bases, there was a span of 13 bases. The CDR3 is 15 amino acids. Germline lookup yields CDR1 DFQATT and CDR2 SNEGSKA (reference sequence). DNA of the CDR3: TGCAGTGCTAGAGATAACAGGGCGGAAAACTATGGCTACACCTTC. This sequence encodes CSARDNRAENYGYTF.